This entry lists 27 T cell receptor beta chains sequenced from one sample in a study of Ad26.COV2.S vaccination and SARS-CoV-2 variants (dated by TCRdb to the early 2020s). The library relied on the immunoSEQ multiplex PCR assay. The source is immuneACCESS, and TCRdb retained only in-frame sequences with V and J called. Part of the clones is not carried over; for the studies checked, unresolved V genes explain less than half of this, and the remainder is unexplained. The sample table contains some 520,000 clones; only one count was recorded for about 83% of them. Roughly 13% of the sample rests with the top ten. The label giving this sample's treatment or condition can be read as: around 19 received Ad26.COV2.S at low or high dose, single or two shots; 5 received placebo; per-sample allocation not given. Repertoires of vaccine and placebo recipients were sequenced from samples collected on day 63 after the first injection.

The material sequenced was peripheral blood, taken in a trial of Ad26.COV2.S vaccine versus placebo. The receptors shown here come from a person between 18 and 65 years old who received the Ad26.COV2.S COVID-19 vaccine or a placebo.

V usage is TRBV10-3 and J usage is TRBJ2-7, with 7 positions matching TRBD1. Germline V gene sequence: CDR1 ENHRY, CDR2 SYGVKD. After removal of 10 bases from V and 3 bases from J, the junction contained 6 bases not matched to a gene. This CDR3 region has 12 residues. CDR3 amino acids: CATARDSYEQYF. The CDR3 DNA reads TGTGCCACAGCCAGGGACAGCTACGAGCAGTACTTC.

The CDR3 region is CASSFGHPADEQFF. In DNA, the CDR3 is TGTGCCAGCAGCTTCGGCCACCCCGCGGATGAGCAGTTCTTC. V is TRBV7-9 and J is TRBJ2-1, with no clear D. The CDR3 loop spans 14 amino acids. CDR1 and CDR2 (germline): SEHNR, FQNEAQ (reference sequence). Trimming removed 3 bases at V and 8 bases at J, with 14 bases between.

This chain joins TRBV7-9 and TRBJ2-7, with 11 nucleotides matching TRBD2. Germline loops: CDR1 SEHNR, CDR2 FQNEAQ (reference sequence). This CDR3 contains 17 residues. The V segment lost 6 bases and the J segment 0 bases; nucleotides outside the gene matches: 10. CDR3 DNA sequence: TGTGCCAGCAGTCCCGGGACTAGCGGCATACACTCCTACGAGCAGTACTTC. Translating it yields CASSPGTSGIHSYEQYF.

This sequence joins TRBV7-9 and TRBJ2-5; TRBD2 matches at 9 bases. In germline, CDR1 is SEHNR, CDR2 FQNEAQ (reference sequence). CDR3 size: 16 residues. Trimming at V came to 1 base and at J to 2 bases, leaving 5 bases not matched to a gene. CDR3 sequence reads: CASSLGSSGRQETQYF. CDR3 DNA sequence: TGTGCCAGCAGCTTAGGGAGCAGCGGGAGGCAAGAGACCCAGTACTTC.

V usage is TRBV5-1 and J usage is TRBJ1-2; TRBD1 matches 9 bases. Trimming cost V 4 bases and J 4 bases; bases outside gene matches: 8. CDR1 is SGHRS, CDR2 YFSETQ, per germline. The CDR3 runs 15 residues. The CDR3 spells CASSTGTGRSYGYTF. DNA of the CDR3: TGCGCCAGCAGCACAGGGACAGGGAGAAGCTATGGCTACACCTTC.

The rearrangement joins TRBV6-5 to TRBJ1-4, with TRBD1 identical over 8 bases. After removal of 6 bases from V and 10 bases from J, the junction contained 1 base not matched to a gene. This CDR3 has 11 amino acids. Germline-derived CDR1 and CDR2 are MNHEY and SVGAGI. The CDR3 region is CASRDRVKLFF. Here the CDR3 DNA reads TGTGCCAGCAGGGACAGGGTAAAACTGTTTTTT.

The chain recombines TRBV28 with TRBJ1-2; D is uncertain. Per germline, CDR1 MDHEN and CDR2 SYDVKM. Between the trimmed V and J ends, which lost 2 bases and 5 bases, there was a span of 3 bases. The CDR3 is made up of 11 amino acids. This CDR3 is CASSLQYGYTF. CDR3 DNA sequence: TGTGCCAGCAGTTTACAGTATGGCTACACCTTC.

CDR3 protein: CASSLGELGYEQYF. As DNA, the CDR3 is TGTGCCAGCAGCTTGGGGGAATTGGGCTACGAGCAGTACTTC. The chain has TRBV5-6 and TRBJ2-7, with unresolved D. The CDR3 runs 14 residues. The germline gives CDR1 SGHDT, CDR2 YYEEEE. The germline V and J ends were trimmed by 0 bases and 3 bases, with 10 bases remaining between them.

This chain connects TRBV7-2 to TRBJ1-2, with TRBD1 identical over 8 bases. Germline V gene lookup returns CDR1 SGHTA and CDR2 FQGNSA. The CDR3 spans 14 residues. V was pared by 5 bases and J by 7 bases, with 9 bases of the junction left unmatched. This CDR3 is CASSKNQGAGGYTF. DNA for the CDR3: TGTGCCAGCAGCAAGAACCAGGGGGCGGGTGGCTACACCTTC.

The rearrangement uses TRBV11-2 and TRBJ2-5; TRBD2 matches at 13 bases. Germline CDR1 reads SGHAT; CDR2 reads FQNNGV. The CDR3 spans 17 residues. Unmatched junction bases numbered 8, after V lost 0 bases and J lost 7 bases. This CDR3 reads CASSLDLGLAGKLTQYF. In DNA form, the CDR3 reads TGTGCCAGCAGCTTAGATCTGGGACTAGCGGGAAAGTTGACCCAGTACTTC.

The rearrangement links TRBV18 to TRBJ2-7; 9 bases map to TRBD1. Losses at the gene ends were 4 bases for V and 7 bases for J; bases not matched to a gene: 8. The CDR3 length is 14 residues. Germline V gives CDR1 KGHSH, CDR2 LQKENI. For the CDR3, the DNA is TGTGCCAGCTCACATGCGGGACAGGGAGAGGAGCAGTACTTC. It codes for CASSHAGQGEEQYF. The full variable domain, rest sourced from reference TRBV18 and TRBJ2-7, is NAGVMQNPRHLVRRRGQEARLRCSPMKGHSHVYWYRQLPEEGLKFMVYLQKENIIDESGMPKERFSAEFPKEGPSILRIQQVVRGDSAAYFCASSHAGQGEEQYFGPGTRLTVT.

The J gene is TRBJ2-2, the V gene TRBV24-1; D uncertain. V lost 5 bases to trimming and J lost 1 base, with 1 base between them. Germline V CDR1 and CDR2: KGHDR, SFDVKD. CDR3 length: 12 amino acids. CDR3 sequence reads: CATSGNTGELFF. In DNA form, the CDR3 reads TGTGCCACCAGTGGGAACACCGGGGAGCTGTTTTTT.

The V call is TRBV7-3, the J call TRBJ1-1; D is uncertain. Looked up from germline, CDR1 is SGHTA and CDR2 is FQGTGA. The CDR3 spans 13 residues. Trimming removed 3 bases from V and 1 base from J, with 6 bases in between. The CDR3 sequence: CASSFGRNTEAFF. CDR3 bases: TGTGCCAGCAGCTTCGGGAGGAACACTGAAGCTTTCTTT.

On this clone: Other nucleotide sequences from this sample produce the same CDR3. This rearrangement joins TRBV19 to TRBJ2-2; no firm D call. The CDR3 runs to 15 residues. The V end lost 3 bases, the J end lost 3 bases, and 11 bases lay between the germline ends. Germline V gene sequence: CDR1 LNHDA, CDR2 SQIVND (reference sequence). The CDR3 protein is CASSIGAGYTGELFF. The CDR3 region has the DNA TGTGCCAGTAGTATTGGAGCAGGATACACCGGGGAGCTGTTTTTT.

This clone was counted only a few times. V is TRBV19 and J is TRBJ1-2; TRBD1 aligns across 7 bases. In germline, CDR1 is LNHDA, CDR2 SQIVND (reference sequence). The trim removed 4 bases at V and 3 bases at J, leaving 8 bases unmatched. The CDR3 totals 15 residues. CDR3 sequence reads: CASSRTVGTDYGYTF. Here the CDR3 DNA reads TGTGCCAGTAGTAGGACGGTCGGGACAGACTATGGCTACACCTTC.

The genes are TRBV3-1 (or the pseudogene TRBV3-2) and TRBJ1-3; the D is unclear. CDR3 length: 15 residues. Germline V gene data show CDR1 as LGHDT and CDR2 as YNNKEL (reference sequence). The germline V and J ends were trimmed by 3 bases and 2 bases, with 11 bases remaining between them. The CDR3 coding sequence is TGTGCCAGCAGCCAGACAATGACTGCTGGAAACACCATATATTTT. Protein product: CASSQTMTAGNTIYF.

The V and J genes are TRBV5-1 and TRBJ2-2; 8 nucleotides agree with TRBD1. V shed 4 bases and J 2 bases; nucleotides not matched to a gene: 7. Per the germline V gene, CDR1 is SGHRS and CDR2 is YFSETQ. The CDR3 loop spans 16 amino acids. Here the CDR3 DNA reads TGCGCCAGCAGCCCGGGACAGGTCCTCAACACCGGGGAGCTGTTTTTT. It translates to CASSPGQVLNTGELFF.

The chain joins TRBV4-1 to TRBJ2-1; the D is unclear. The CDR3 length is 13 residues. The germline CDR1 and CDR2 sequences are MGHRA and YSYEKL. V dropped 4 bases and J dropped 6 bases, with 10 bases sitting between them. Here the CDR3 reads CASSLIERNEQFF. DNA of the CDR3: TGCGCCAGCAGCCTCATAGAGCGCAATGAGCAGTTCTTC.

This chain connects TRBV2 to TRBJ1-5; D remains ambiguous. Trimming took 4 bases from V and 1 from J, leaving 11 bases between them. CDR3 length: 15 residues. Per the germline V gene, CDR1 is SNHLY and CDR2 is FYNNEI. CDR3 loop: CASSGRWVSNQPQHF. The CDR3 nucleotides read TGTGCCAGCAGTGGTCGATGGGTGAGCAATCAGCCCCAGCATTTT. Full variable domain (outside the CDR3, taken from reference TRBV2 and TRBJ1-5): EPEVTQTPSHQVTQMGQEVILRCVPISNHLYFYWYRQILGQKVEFLVSFYNNEISEKSEIFDDQFSVERPDGSNFTLKIRSTKLEDSAMYFCASSGRWVSNQPQHFGDGTRLSIL.

This chain joins TRBV6-2 or TRBV6-3 and TRBJ2-7, with D unclear. The CDR3 length is 15 residues. Germline V lookup: CDR1 MNHEY, CDR2 SVGEGT. Trimming left V 4 bases short and J 0 bases short, with 13 bases between. Here the CDR3 DNA reads TGTGCCAGCAGTTCCGCTAGACGTAACTCCTACGAGCAGTACTTC. Its protein product is CASSSARRNSYEQYF.

The V gene is TRBV16, the J gene TRBJ1-1; the D gene is possibly TRBD1 (5 bases). The germline V and J ends were trimmed by 0 bases and 4 bases, with 12 bases remaining between them. The length of the CDR3 is 15 residues. The germline gives CDR1 KGHSY, CDR2 FQNENV. CDR3 sequence reads: CASSQSRGVATEAFF. CDR3 sequence (DNA): TGTGCCAGCAGCCAATCACGAGGGGTGGCCACTGAAGCTTTCTTT.

V usage is TRBV6-1 and J usage is TRBJ1-5, with D hard to call. V lost 1 base to trimming and J lost 6 bases, with 7 bases between them. CDR1 and CDR2 from the germline V gene are MNHNS and SASEGT. This CDR3 spans 13 amino acids. CDR3 residues: CASSEGISQPQHF. For the CDR3, the DNA is TGTGCCAGCAGTGAAGGGATCTCTCAGCCCCAGCATTTT.

The chain is built from TRBV9 and TRBJ2-6, with D possibly being TRBD1 or TRBD2 (5 bases each). There are 16 residues in the CDR3. Germline CDR1 SGDLS, CDR2 YYNGEE. V was clipped by 0 bases and J by 10 bases, with 17 bases between them. The CDR3 DNA follows: TGTGCCAGCAGCGTAGGGGACGGGCTTAGGATAAACGTCCTGACTTTC. Its translation: CASSVGDGLRINVLTF.

V is TRBV19 and J is TRBJ1-5; D may be TRBD1 (6 bases). This CDR3 contains 14 residues. Germline values: CDR1 LNHDA, CDR2 SQIVND (reference sequence). V lost 4 bases to trimming and J lost 5 bases, with 12 bases between them. Written as DNA, the CDR3 is TGTGCCAGTAGTACTACAGGGCGCGATCAGCCCCAGCATTTT. Encoded protein: CASSTTGRDQPQHF.

This clone was recorded only once. The junction departs from germline at one end; a sequencing error may be responsible. The chain carries TRBV7-9 and TRBJ1-1; 8 bases are a match to TRBD1. Germline loops: CDR1 SEHNR, CDR2 FQNEAQ (reference sequence). The CDR3 runs to 15 residues. The DNA for the CDR3 is TGTGCCAGCAGTTTAGACAGGGGAAAGAACACTGAAGCTTTCTTT. This gives the protein CASSLDRGKNTEAFF.

This clone was picked up one time. The rearrangement links TRBV23-1 to TRBJ2-1, with TRBD2 matching 15 bases. TRBV23-1 is marked as an open reading frame, function uncertain. The CDR3 contains 17 residues. V lost 6 bases to trimming and J lost 7 bases; unmatched junction nucleotides: 10. The CDR3 loop reads CASSLITGTSGRNEQFF. The CDR3 DNA follows: TGCGCCAGCAGCTTAATAACCGGGACTAGCGGGAGGAATGAGCAGTTCTTC.

For the CDR3, the DNA is TGTGCCAGCACTCCCGACGGTAGCACAGATACGCAGTATTTT. This codes for CASTPDGSTDTQYF. This chain uses TRBV6-6 with TRBJ2-3; D remains ambiguous. The CDR3 has 14 amino acids. Trimming took 7 bases from V and 0 from J, leaving 11 bases between them. Looked up from germline, CDR1 is MNHNY and CDR2 is SVGAGI (reference sequence).